This entry features one T cell receptor (beta chain) sequence. This specimen belongs to a study of T cell changes during pregnancy in multiple sclerosis. Germline V CDR1 and CDR2: SGHTA, FQGNSA. The CDR3 consists of 15 residues. V dropped 3 bases and J dropped 6; count of bases not matched to a gene: 9. TCRdb's copy holds only in-frame clones and misses some; the assay was immunoSEQ multiplex PCR. Here the sample spans about 70,000 clones, around 94% being singletons. The sequencing here drew on peripheral blood, taken in the third trimester of pregnancy. The TCR sequence derives from a female donor with multiple sclerosis, enrolled in a pregnancy study. The chain combines TRBV7-2 with TRBJ2-3, with 7 bases identical to TRBD2. CDR3 in DNA: TGTGCCAGCAGCTTCCGGGACTACCGAACCGATACGCAGTATTTT. It yields the protein CASSFRDYRTDTQYF.